The rows below give T cell receptor beta chains drawn from one sample of a study of cytomegalovirus exposure and HLA in healthy donors. Measured with immunoSEQ multiplex PCR; TCRdb has only the in-frame clones, and not every one. In the table there are 110,000 or so clones, around 82% of which are singletons. Sequencing was done on a sample of PBMCs. The receptors were gathered from a woman in her 30s in good health and CMV-seropositive. Both conserved end residues are part of each CDR3. Fields, in order: D gene, J gene, V gene, clone size, CDR3 DNA, CDR3 protein. D genes are given only for firm matches. Part of the rows lack a size; the others show once, few, many or a class for expanded clones.

.	TRBJ1-4	TRBV28	.	TGTGCCAGCAGTTTATGGAGTATACCAACTAATGAAAAACTGTTTTTT	CASSLWSIPTNEKLFF
.	TRBJ2-7	TRBV5-1	.	TGCGCCAGCAGCTTGGCCAGACAGGGAGGCACCTACGAGCAGTACTTC	CASSLARQGGTYEQYF
.	TRBJ1-1	TRBV2	.	TGTGCCAGCAGTGAACAGGGGACTGAAGCTTTCTTT	CASSEQGTEAFF
.	TRBJ2-7	TRBV2	few	TGTGCTATCAAGGAGGAGGCGGCATACGAGCAGTACTTC	CAIKEEAAYEQYF
TRBD1	TRBJ2-3	TRBV27	.	TGTGCCAGCAGTCTCGGACAGGGATTCGATACGCAGTATTTT	CASSLGQGFDTQYF
TRBD2	TRBJ2-5	TRBV6-1	.	TGTGCCAGTGGAACTAGCGAAGAGACCCAGTACTTC	CASGTSEETQYF
.	TRBJ1-2	TRBV5-1	once	TGCGCCAGCAGCTCTGGGACACTGAACTATGGCTACACCTTC	CASSSGTLNYGYTF
.	TRBJ1-5	TRBV19	.	TGTGCCAGTAGTACTCAAACGGATCAGCCCCAGCATTTT	CASSTQTDQPQHF
TRBD2	TRBJ2-5	TRBV5-5	.	TGTGCCAGCAGCTTCGGGCTAGCGGAAGAGACCCAGTACTTC	CASSFGLAEETQYF
.	TRBJ1-4	TRBV2	.	TGTGCCAGCAGTGCCCAGCGAGGCTCCACTAATGAAAAACTGTTTTTT	CASSAQRGSTNEKLFF
.	TRBJ2-7	TRBV29-1	.	TGCAGCGTGCGGACAGTTAACTACGAGCAGTACTTC	CSVRTVNYEQYF
.	TRBJ1-1	TRBV19	.	TGTGCCAGTAGTACCTACAGGGTGAACACTGAAGCTTTCTTT	CASSTYRVNTEAFF
TRBD1	TRBJ1-5	TRBV5-6	.	TGTGCCAGCAGCTACCGACAGGGTAGCAATCAGCCCCAGCATTTT	CASSYRQGSNQPQHF
TRBD1	TRBJ2-3	TRBV29-1	.	TGCAGCGTTGGGGGGGGACAGGGGAACACAGATACGCAGTATTTT	CSVGGGQGNTDTQYF
.	TRBJ2-3	TRBV2	.	TGTGCCAGCAGTGACAAGGGGGGGTGGGATACGCAGTATTTT	CASSDKGGWDTQYF
TRBD1	TRBJ1-1	TRBV2	.	TGTGCCAGCACCGGACAGGGGAACACTGAAGCTTTCTTT	CASTGQGNTEAFF
TRBD2	TRBJ2-2	TRBV29-1	.	TGCAGCGCAGGAGCGGGAGGGCACACCGGGGAGCTGTTTTTT	CSAGAGGHTGELFF
.	TRBJ1-6	TRBV6-1	.	TGTGCCAGCACCCCCAGGCCGGTTAATAATTCACCCCTCCACTTT	CASTPRPVNNSPLHF
.	TRBJ2-1	TRBV6-6	.	TGTGCCAGCAGTTACTCAAAGAGCTCCTACAATGAGCAGTTCTTC	CASSYSKSSYNEQFF
TRBD2	TRBJ2-7	TRBV10-3	.	TGTGCCATCAGTGTCGCGGGAGAAGATCAGTACTTC	CAISVAGEDQYF
.	TRBJ1-2	TRBV18	.	TGTGCCAGCTCACAGTCCGAGGACTATGGCTACACCTTC	CASSQSEDYGYTF
.	TRBJ2-7	TRBV19	.	TGTGCCAGTAGTATAGACAGGACAGCCTACGAGCAGTACTTC	CASSIDRTAYEQYF
TRBD2	TRBJ2-5	TRBV19	.	TGTGCCAGTAGAGATCCCCGGACTAGCGGGGGAGAGACCCAGTACTTC	CASRDPRTSGGETQYF
.	TRBJ1-3	TRBV5-1	.	TGCGCCAGCAGCTTGCAAGGGGCCCTAACTGGAAACACCATATATTTT	CASSLQGALTGNTIYF
.	TRBJ2-2	TRBV5-1	few	TGCGCCAGCAGCTTGATGTCTCCGAACACCGGGGAGCTGTTTTTT	CASSLMSPNTGELFF
TRBD2	TRBJ2-7	TRBV10-2	.	TGCGCCAGCAGTGAGTCGGAGACTAGCGGGGGGGCCGACGAGCAGTACTTC	CASSESETSGGADEQYF
.	TRBJ2-1	TRBV11-3	.	TGTGCCAGCAGCGTCTTGGGGACATTTAATGAGCAGTTCTTC	CASSVLGTFNEQFF
.	TRBJ2-1	TRBV27	.	TGTGCCAGCAGTTCGTCGGGCAATGAGCAGTTCTTC	CASSSSGNEQFF
.	TRBJ2-3	TRBV20-1	.	TGCAGTCCCTGGCTTGGCGATACGCAGTATTTT	CSPWLGDTQYF
TRBD1	TRBJ1-6	TRBV30	.	TGTGCCCGGCGAACCGGGACAGCTAATTCACCCCTCCACTTT	CARRTGTANSPLHF
TRBD2	TRBJ2-3	TRBV6-5	.	TGTGCCAGCAGTTCCTTAGCGGGAAAGACCACAGATACGCAGTATTTT	CASSSLAGKTTDTQYF
.	TRBJ1-2	TRBV6-5	.	TGTGCCAGCAGCCCTGGACAATTCTCCTATGGCTACACCTTC	CASSPGQFSYGYTF
.	TRBJ2-7	TRBV11-2	.	TGTGCCAGCAGCTTAGATAGGACGGCAGTTTCGGGTAGCGGGCAGTACTTC	CASSLDRTAVSGSGQYF
TRBD1	TRBJ1-1	TRBV7-9	.	TGTGCCAGCAGCCAGACAGGGGGTGAAGCTTTCTTT	CASSQTGGEAFF
.	TRBJ1-2	TRBV11-1	.	TGTGCCAGCAGCTTAGCTTCAGGGGCCTATGGCTACACCTTC	CASSLASGAYGYTF
TRBD1	TRBJ1-5	TRBV2	once	TGTGCCAGCACCCAATCGGGGACAGAGTATAGCAATCAGCCCCAGCATTTT	CASTQSGTEYSNQPQHF
TRBD1	TRBJ1-5	TRBV19	.	TGTGCCAGCAGGCGGACAGGCGGCAATCAGCCCCAGCATTTT	CASRRTGGNQPQHF
.	TRBJ2-7	TRBV2	few	TGTGCCAGCAATGAGAAGGCGGCATACGAGCAGTACTTC	CASNEKAAYEQYF
.	TRBJ2-7	TRBV19	.	TGTGCCAGTAGTATCCTGGGGGCGCAGAGCTACGAGCAGTACTTC	CASSILGAQSYEQYF
TRBD1	TRBJ2-1	TRBV5-1	few	TGCGCCAGCAGCCCAGCTAAGACAGGGGATATTTACAATGAGCAGTTCTTC	CASSPAKTGDIYNEQFF
.	TRBJ2-3	TRBV5-1	few	TGCGCCAGCAGCGCGACAGGCACAGATACGCAGTATTTT	CASSATGTDTQYF
.	TRBJ1-2	TRBV5-1	.	TGCGCCAGCAGCTTGGGTGCAGGGGATAACTATGGCTACACCTTC	CASSLGAGDNYGYTF
TRBD2	TRBJ2-5	TRBV10-3	.	TGTGCCATCAGGAAAGGACTAGCGTCCAACCAAGAGACCCAGTACTTC	CAIRKGLASNQETQYF
TRBD1	TRBJ2-1	TRBV6-5	.	TGTGCCAGCAGGCGGACAGGCCTTGGAGGTGAGCAGTTCTTC	CASRRTGLGGEQFF
TRBD2	TRBJ2-5	TRBV11-2	.	TGTGCCAGCAGCTTAGGGACTAGCGGGAAGGAGACCCAGTACTTC	CASSLGTSGKETQYF
TRBD2	TRBJ2-7	TRBV9	.	TGTGCCAGCAGCGCTAGCGGGCTGTCCTACGAGCAGTACTTC	CASSASGLSYEQYF
.	TRBJ1-1	TRBV30	.	TGTGCCTGGAGTGTTTTGCAGGGGCTTTGGGCTTCGGCGGCTTTCTTT	CAWSVLQGLWASAAFF
TRBD1	TRBJ1-4	TRBV5-1	.	TGCGCCAGCAGCTTCGATTATGGGACAGGGGGCGAAAAACTGTTTTTT	CASSFDYGTGGEKLFF
TRBD1	TRBJ2-7	TRBV23-1	few	TGCGCCAGCTCCTCAGGGGGACAGCCTTCCTACGAGCAGTACTTC	CASSSGGQPSYEQYF
TRBD1	TRBJ1-6	TRBV6-1	.	TGTGCCAGCCTACCGACAGGGGGAAATTCACCCCTCCACTTT	CASLPTGGNSPLHF
TRBD2	TRBJ2-5	TRBV10-3	.	TGTGCCATCTCGAGCGGGGGGGCGGGAGAGACCCAGTACTTC	CAISSGGAGETQYF
.	TRBJ1-1	TRBV6-1	few	TGTGCCAGCAGAAAAGGGGAGGTGAACACTGAAGCTTTCTTT	CASRKGEVNTEAFF
.	TRBJ1-1	TRBV11-2	.	TGTGCCAGCAGCTTAGGGTACGGACAGACTGAAGCTTTCTTT	CASSLGYGQTEAFF
.	TRBJ2-2	TRBV7-9	.	TGTGCCAGCAGCTTAGCCCTCGACAGAACCGGGGAGCTGTTTTTT	CASSLALDRTGELFF
TRBD1	TRBJ1-5	TRBV18	.	TGTGCCAGCTCACCTTTGACAGGGGGCCAAAATCAGCCCCAGCATTTT	CASSPLTGGQNQPQHF